Listed below are T cell receptor beta chains from one sample, sequenced in a study of cytomegalovirus exposure and HLA in healthy donors. Profiled with immunoSEQ multiplex PCR; TCRdb holds only in-frame clones, not every one. Among just over 150,000 clones listed, approximately 86% were seen once. Sequencing input: PBMCs. Receptors were obtained from a young woman in good health and CMV-seronegative. Each CDR3 is given with its conserved first and last residue. The order of the fields is J gene, V gene, clone size, D gene, CDR3 protein, CDR3 DNA. D genes are given only for firm matches. Clone size, where shown, is once, few, many, or a class for clones that have expanded.

J gene: TRBJ1-5
V gene: TRBV6-5
clone size: NA
D gene: NA
CDR3 protein: CASTSGPDSNQPQHF
CDR3 DNA: TGTGCCAGCACCTCAGGTCCCGATAGCAATCAGCCCCAGCATTTT

J gene: TRBJ2-2
V gene: TRBV7-6
clone size: NA
D gene: NA
CDR3 protein: CASSLGSEYTGELFF
CDR3 DNA: TGTGCCAGCAGCTTAGGGTCAGAATACACCGGGGAGCTGTTTTTT

J gene: TRBJ2-7
V gene: TRBV7-2
clone size: once
D gene: NA
CDR3 protein: CASSPGTLHYEQYF
CDR3 DNA: TGTGCCAGCAGCCCCGGGACACTCCACTACGAGCAGTACTTC

J gene: TRBJ2-2
V gene: TRBV19
clone size: once
D gene: NA
CDR3 protein: CASSTVGAGTGELFF
CDR3 DNA: TGTGCCAGTAGTACGGTGGGGGCTGGCACCGGGGAGCTGTTTTTT

J gene: TRBJ2-3
V gene: TRBV2
clone size: NA
D gene: NA
CDR3 protein: CASSIQGTSTDTQYF
CDR3 DNA: TGTGCCAGCAGTATACAGGGAACTAGCACAGATACGCAGTATTTT

J gene: TRBJ2-3
V gene: TRBV28
clone size: NA
D gene: TRBD1
CDR3 protein: CASSSTGTGGSDTQYF
CDR3 DNA: TGTGCCAGCAGTTCCACCGGGACAGGGGGATCAGATACGCAGTATTTT

J gene: TRBJ1-1
V gene: TRBV5-6
clone size: NA
D gene: TRBD1
CDR3 protein: CASSPWTGEITEAFF
CDR3 DNA: TGTGCCAGCAGCCCCTGGACAGGGGAGATCACTGAAGCTTTCTTT

J gene: TRBJ1-5
V gene: TRBV6-5
clone size: NA
D gene: NA
CDR3 protein: CASTMKGQSNQPQHF
CDR3 DNA: TGTGCCAGCACCATGAAAGGACAGAGCAATCAGCCCCAGCATTTT

J gene: TRBJ1-1
V gene: TRBV6-1
clone size: NA
D gene: NA
CDR3 protein: CASGTANTEAFF
CDR3 DNA: TGTGCCAGCGGTACAGCGAACACTGAAGCTTTCTTT

J gene: TRBJ2-1
V gene: TRBV19
clone size: NA
D gene: TRBD1
CDR3 protein: CASSSGTGIDEQFF
CDR3 DNA: TGTGCCAGTAGTTCCGGGACAGGGATAGATGAGCAGTTCTTC

J gene: TRBJ1-4
V gene: TRBV19
clone size: few
D gene: TRBD1
CDR3 protein: CASTPFDRVSEKLFF
CDR3 DNA: TGTGCCAGTACCCCTTTTGACAGGGTCAGTGAAAAACTGTTTTTT

J gene: TRBJ2-2
V gene: TRBV27
clone size: NA
D gene: TRBD2
CDR3 protein: CASSSHPGLVSAGELFF
CDR3 DNA: TGTGCCAGCAGTTCCCACCCGGGACTAGTGTCCGCCGGGGAGCTGTTTTTT

J gene: TRBJ2-7
V gene: TRBV5-6
clone size: NA
D gene: TRBD1
CDR3 protein: CASSRDREIYEQYF
CDR3 DNA: TGTGCCAGCAGCCGCGACAGGGAAATCTACGAGCAGTACTTC

J gene: TRBJ2-3
V gene: TRBV7-2
clone size: NA
D gene: TRBD2
CDR3 protein: CASSRRGTSGATDTQYF
CDR3 DNA: TGTGCCAGCAGCCGTAGGGGGACTAGCGGGGCCACAGATACGCAGTATTTT

J gene: TRBJ2-6
V gene: TRBV27
clone size: NA
D gene: TRBD2
CDR3 protein: CASSKSSGGTGANVLTF
CDR3 DNA: TGTGCCAGCAGTAAAAGTAGCGGGGGGACTGGGGCCAACGTCCTGACTTTC

J gene: TRBJ2-2
V gene: TRBV28
clone size: NA
D gene: TRBD2
CDR3 protein: CASSLGLAGWMGELFF
CDR3 DNA: TGTGCCAGCAGTTTGGGACTAGCGGGATGGATGGGGGAGCTGTTTTTT

J gene: TRBJ2-7
V gene: TRBV14
clone size: NA
D gene: TRBD2
CDR3 protein: CASSRRQGLAGGKNF
CDR3 DNA: TGTGCCAGCAGCCGCCGACAGGGACTAGCGGGGGGGAAAAACTTC

J gene: TRBJ2-7
V gene: TRBV30
clone size: NA
D gene: NA
CDR3 protein: CAWSALSSGRYEQYF
CDR3 DNA: TGTGCCTGGAGTGCCCTCAGCAGTGGGCGCTACGAGCAGTACTTC

J gene: TRBJ1-2
V gene: TRBV28
clone size: NA
D gene: TRBD1
CDR3 protein: CASSFWYRGANYGYTF
CDR3 DNA: TGTGCCAGCAGTTTTTGGTACAGGGGGGCCAACTATGGCTACACCTTC

J gene: TRBJ2-7
V gene: TRBV2
clone size: NA
D gene: NA
CDR3 protein: CASSKGQSSYEQYF
CDR3 DNA: TGTGCCAGCAGTAAAGGACAGAGCTCCTACGAGCAGTACTTC

J gene: TRBJ2-5
V gene: TRBV6-5
clone size: NA
D gene: TRBD2
CDR3 protein: CASSLGLAGQETQYF
CDR3 DNA: TGTGCCAGCAGTCTGGGACTAGCGGGGCAAGAGACCCAGTACTTC

J gene: TRBJ2-3
V gene: TRBV6-5
clone size: NA
D gene: TRBD1
CDR3 protein: CASSYRGTGTDTQYF
CDR3 DNA: TGTGCCAGCAGTTACAGGGGGACAGGCACAGATACGCAGTATTTT

J gene: TRBJ1-5
V gene: TRBV18
clone size: NA
D gene: TRBD1
CDR3 protein: CASSLGTGENNQPQHF
CDR3 DNA: TGTGCCAGCTCGCTGGGGACAGGAGAGAATAATCAGCCCCAGCATTTT

J gene: TRBJ2-7
V gene: TRBV6-5
clone size: NA
D gene: TRBD2
CDR3 protein: CASSGGPLSYEQYF
CDR3 DNA: TGTGCCAGCTCGGGAGGGCCCCTCTCCTACGAGCAGTACTTC

J gene: TRBJ1-4
V gene: TRBV7-6
clone size: NA
D gene: TRBD1
CDR3 protein: CASSLAGQLNEKLFF
CDR3 DNA: TGTGCCAGCAGCTTAGCGGGACAGTTAAATGAAAAACTGTTTTTT

J gene: TRBJ2-5
V gene: TRBV7-9
clone size: few
D gene: TRBD1
CDR3 protein: CASSTGTGGETQYF
CDR3 DNA: TGTGCCAGCAGCACCGGGACAGGGGGAGAGACCCAGTACTTC

J gene: TRBJ1-5
V gene: TRBV27
clone size: NA
D gene: NA
CDR3 protein: CASSDNNQPQHF
CDR3 DNA: TGTGCCAGCAGTGACAATAATCAGCCCCAGCATTTT

J gene: TRBJ2-7
V gene: TRBV14
clone size: NA
D gene: TRBD1
CDR3 protein: CASSQRTGFEQYF
CDR3 DNA: TGTGCCAGCAGCCAGAGGACAGGGTTCGAGCAGTACTTC

J gene: TRBJ1-1
V gene: TRBV7-2
clone size: NA
D gene: TRBD1
CDR3 protein: CASSPFRDRGRTEAFF
CDR3 DNA: TGTGCCAGCAGCCCCTTCCGGGACAGGGGACGGACTGAAGCTTTCTTT

J gene: TRBJ2-2
V gene: TRBV6-5
clone size: few
D gene: TRBD2
CDR3 protein: CASSYGEGTGELFF
CDR3 DNA: TGTGCCAGCAGTTATGGGGAGGGGACCGGGGAGCTGTTTTTT

J gene: TRBJ1-1
V gene: TRBV9
clone size: NA
D gene: NA
CDR3 protein: CASSTQGTTEAFF
CDR3 DNA: TGTGCCAGCAGCACCCAGGGGACCACTGAAGCTTTCTTT

J gene: TRBJ2-5
V gene: TRBV9
clone size: NA
D gene: NA
CDR3 protein: CASSVDQGILTQYF
CDR3 DNA: TGTGCCAGCAGCGTAGATCAGGGGATTTTGACCCAGTACTTC

J gene: TRBJ2-1
V gene: TRBV19
clone size: NA
D gene: NA
CDR3 protein: CASNEALYNEQFF
CDR3 DNA: TGTGCCAGTAATGAGGCGCTCTACAATGAGCAGTTCTTC

J gene: TRBJ2-4
V gene: TRBV15
clone size: NA
D gene: NA
CDR3 protein: CATSGHSGIQYF
CDR3 DNA: TGTGCCACCAGCGGTCATTCAGGCATTCAGTACTTC

J gene: TRBJ1-1
V gene: TRBV28
clone size: NA
D gene: NA
CDR3 protein: CASTLLTVDTEAFF
CDR3 DNA: TGTGCCAGCACACTCCTGACAGTGGACACTGAAGCTTTCTTT

J gene: TRBJ2-5
V gene: TRBV28
clone size: NA
D gene: TRBD1
CDR3 protein: CASSWGPTGGSQETQYF
CDR3 DNA: TGTGCCAGCAGTTGGGGCCCGACAGGGGGGAGCCAAGAGACCCAGTACTTC

J gene: TRBJ1-1
V gene: TRBV30
clone size: NA
D gene: NA
CDR3 protein: CAWREGFTEAFF
CDR3 DNA: TGTGCCTGGAGGGAGGGCTTCACTGAAGCTTTCTTT

J gene: TRBJ1-5
V gene: TRBV19
clone size: NA
D gene: TRBD1
CDR3 protein: CASSLQGSYSNQPQHF
CDR3 DNA: TGTGCCAGTAGTCTACAGGGGTCCTATAGCAATCAGCCCCAGCATTTT

J gene: TRBJ2-3
V gene: TRBV9
clone size: NA
D gene: TRBD2
CDR3 protein: CASGSGFTDTQYF
CDR3 DNA: TGTGCCAGCGGTAGCGGGTTCACAGATACGCAGTATTTT

J gene: TRBJ2-2
V gene: TRBV5-4
clone size: NA
D gene: TRBD1
CDR3 protein: CASSLGTGTGELFF
CDR3 DNA: TGTGCCAGCAGTCTCGGGACAGGGACCGGGGAGCTGTTTTTT

J gene: TRBJ2-1
V gene: TRBV2
clone size: NA
D gene: NA
CDR3 protein: CASSEGLLYNEQFF
CDR3 DNA: TGTGCCAGCAGTGAAGGACTTTTGTACAATGAGCAGTTCTTC

J gene: TRBJ1-1
V gene: TRBV7-2
clone size: NA
D gene: NA
CDR3 protein: CASSRDRQYTEAFF
CDR3 DNA: TGTGCCAGCAGTCGTGACAGGCAGTACACTGAAGCTTTCTTT

J gene: TRBJ2-1
V gene: TRBV9
clone size: NA
D gene: TRBD2
CDR3 protein: CASSVVGRGIDEQFF
CDR3 DNA: TGTGCCAGCAGCGTAGTGGGGAGGGGCATCGATGAGCAGTTCTTC

J gene: TRBJ2-1
V gene: TRBV10-3
clone size: NA
D gene: TRBD2
CDR3 protein: CAIRSGGASGNEQFF
CDR3 DNA: TGTGCCATCAGATCCGGGGGGGCTAGCGGCAATGAGCAGTTCTTC

J gene: TRBJ2-5
V gene: TRBV10-3
clone size: NA
D gene: TRBD2
CDR3 protein: CAISGPPGPREGSETQYF
CDR3 DNA: TGTGCCATCAGTGGACCTCCGGGACCCCGGGAGGGAAGCGAGACCCAGTACTTC